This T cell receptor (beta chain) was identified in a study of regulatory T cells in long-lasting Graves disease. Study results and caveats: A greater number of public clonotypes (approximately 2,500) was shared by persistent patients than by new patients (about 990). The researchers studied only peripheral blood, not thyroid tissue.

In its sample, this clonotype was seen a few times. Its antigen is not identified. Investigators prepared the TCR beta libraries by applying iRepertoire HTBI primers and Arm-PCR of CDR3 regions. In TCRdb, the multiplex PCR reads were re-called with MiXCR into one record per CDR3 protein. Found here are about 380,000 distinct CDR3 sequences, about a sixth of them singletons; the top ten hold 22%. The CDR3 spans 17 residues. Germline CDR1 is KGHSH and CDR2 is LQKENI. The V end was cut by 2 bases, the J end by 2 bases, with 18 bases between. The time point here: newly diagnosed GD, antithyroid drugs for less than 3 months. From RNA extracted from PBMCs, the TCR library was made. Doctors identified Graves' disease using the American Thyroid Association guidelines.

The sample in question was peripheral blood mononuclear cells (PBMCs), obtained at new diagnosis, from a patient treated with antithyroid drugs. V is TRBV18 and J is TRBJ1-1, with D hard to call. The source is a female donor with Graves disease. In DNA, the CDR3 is TGTGCCAGCTCACCAATACGGCCTGCGATAGGAAACACTGAAGCTTTCTTT. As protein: CASSPIRPAIGNTEAFF.